The next 25 T cell receptor beta chains were all read from a single sample in a study of blood T cell repertoires in COVID-19. Method: immunoSEQ multiplex PCR; TCRdb's copy keeps in-frame clones and lacks some. This table holds 200,000 to 250,000 clones, about 87% found once. The source material was PBMCs or T cells enriched from blood (not recorded which). All receptors derive from a woman younger than 45 who had been exposed to COVID-19.

The CDR3 DNA is TGTGCCAGCAGTTACGACAGAAATCAGCCCCAGCATTTT. As protein: CASSYDRNQPQHF. J is TRBJ1-5 and V is TRBV6-5, with D perhaps matching TRBD1 (5 bases). CDR3 length: 13 residues. Trimming removed 2 bases at V and 4 bases at J, with 6 bases between. The germline V gene has CDR1 MNHEY and CDR2 SVGAGI.

The chain couples TRBV7-9 to TRBJ1-2; D is uncertain. The CDR3 has 12 residues. Between the trimmed V and J ends, which lost 0 bases and 8 bases, there was a span of 7 bases. From germline, CDR1 is SEHNR and CDR2 FQNEAQ (reference sequence). The DNA of the CDR3 is TGTGCCAGCAGCTTAGCGACAACCGGCTACACCTTC. As protein: CASSLATTGYTF. The full variable domain, in which reference TRBV7-9 and TRBJ1-2 provide the parts outside the CDR3, is DTGVSQNPRHKITKRGQNVTFRCDPISEHNRLYWYRQTLGQGPEFLTYFQNEAQLEKSRLLSDRFSAERPKGSFSTLEIQRTEQGDSAMYLCASSLATTGYTFGSGTRLTVV.

The chain joins TRBV9 to TRBJ2-2; 7 bases line up with TRBD2. The germline V gene has CDR1 SGDLS and CDR2 YYNGEE. V was pared by 0 bases and J by 7 bases, with 12 bases of the junction left unmatched. This CDR3 is built from 17 residues. The CDR3 DNA reads as TGTGCCAGCAGCGTAGATGAGGGAGGGCCAAGGAGCGGGGAGCTGTTTTTT. It codes for CASSVDEGGPRSGELFF.

The chain uses TRBV10-3 and TRBJ2-3; D unresolved. Trimming took off 0 bases at V and 8 bases at J, with 9 bases between the two ends. The CDR3 has 13 amino acids. CDR1 is ENHRY and CDR2 is SYGVKD in the germline V gene. CDR3 in DNA: TGTGCCATCAGTGAGTCACGAACTGGTACGCAGTATTTT. Protein product: CAISESRTGTQYF.

This clone was observed a few times. The chain employs TRBV4-1 and TRBJ2-2; D might be TRBD2 (5 bases). Germline lookup yields CDR1 MGHRA and CDR2 YSYEKL. The CDR3 spans 18 residues. Trimming took 0 bases from V and 2 from J, leaving 16 bases between them. The CDR3 reads CASSQDLSRAANTGELFF. The CDR3 DNA reads TGCGCCAGCAGCCAAGATCTGTCTAGAGCGGCCAACACCGGGGAGCTGTTTTTT.

J is TRBJ2-2 and V is TRBV4-1; 7 bases are shared with TRBD2. With 5 bases clipped from V and 5 bases from J, the junction kept 5 bases outside the gene matches. The germline V gene has CDR1 MGHRA and CDR2 YSYEKL. The CDR3 has 14 amino acids. Here the CDR3 reads CASSSREVTGELFF. CDR3 DNA: TGCGCCAGCAGCTCCCGGGAGGTAACCGGGGAGCTGTTTTTT.

This clone came up a few times. This sequence joins TRBV30 and TRBJ1-2; D call uncertain. CDR1 and CDR2 (germline): GTSNPN, SVGIG (reference sequence). The V end lost 7 bases, the J end lost 6 bases, and 12 bases lay between the germline ends. This CDR3 has 11 amino acids. CDR3 protein: CAFTGQHGYTF. The CDR3 DNA sequence: TGTGCCTTCACTGGGCAGCATGGCTACACCTTC.

J is TRBJ2-1 and V is TRBV5-1, with D perhaps matching TRBD2 (6 bases). V was shortened by 0 bases and J by 8 bases, with 15 bases between the two germline ends. The germline V gene encodes CDR1 SGHRS and CDR2 YFSETQ. The CDR3 contains 15 residues. CDR3 amino acids: CASSLAWRGGDEQFF. The CDR3 nucleotides are TGCGCCAGCAGCTTGGCCTGGCGGGGAGGTGATGAGCAGTTCTTC.

The rearrangement uses TRBV6-6 and TRBJ2-7; TRBD1 aligns across 9 bases. Germline lookup yields CDR1 MNHNY and CDR2 SVGAGI (reference sequence). Trimming cost V 0 bases and J 5 bases; bases outside gene matches: 5. This CDR3 spans 15 amino acids. The CDR3 loop is CASSYSGTGNNEQYF. Here the CDR3 DNA reads TGTGCCAGCAGTTACTCCGGGACAGGGAACAACGAGCAGTACTTC.

This clone is a singleton in its sample. The chain has TRBV19 and TRBJ2-7; D possibly corresponds to TRBD1 (6 bases). Trimming pared 2 bases from V and 0 bases from J, leaving 8 bases between. Germline V lookup: CDR1 LNHDA, CDR2 SQIVND (reference sequence). This CDR3 region has 14 residues. CDR3 nucleotide sequence: TGTGCCAGTAGTATAAGGGGGAGCTCCTACGAGCAGTACTTC. Translating it yields CASSIRGSSYEQYF.

This clone has more than one count but fewer than ten. This rearrangement joins TRBV27 to TRBJ1-2; D perhaps matches TRBD1 (6 bases). Germline V gene lookup returns CDR1 MNHEY and CDR2 SMNVEV (reference sequence). The CDR3 is 15 amino acids. Deletions cut 0 bases from V and 4 bases from J, with 12 bases between. CDR3 region: CASSLSGTPFYGYTF. In nucleotides, the CDR3 is TGTGCCAGCAGTTTATCGGGGACACCATTCTATGGCTACACCTTC.

This sequence joins TRBV5-1 and TRBJ1-1; unclear D gene. Germline CDR1 reads SGHRS; CDR2 reads YFSETQ. The V end lost 4 bases, the J end lost 4 bases, and 11 bases lay between the germline ends. The CDR3 covers 13 residues. Here the CDR3 DNA reads TGCGCCAGCAGCGGTCCCCGGGGCACTGAAGCTTTCTTT. This sequence encodes CASSGPRGTEAFF.

This clone was seen just once. V gene TRBV19 combines with J gene TRBJ1-4; D is uncertain. CDR1 and CDR2 (germline): LNHDA, SQIVND (reference sequence). V lost 1 base to trimming and J lost 7 bases, with 10 bases between them. The CDR3 consists of 14 residues. CDR3 loop: CASSIGGRSEKLFF. CDR3 in DNA: TGTGCCAGTAGTATAGGAGGAAGGAGTGAAAAACTGTTTTTT.

This clone was observed a single time. The same CDR3 arises from other DNA sequences in this sample as well. This chain uses TRBV5-1 with TRBJ2-2; D gene unclear. V lost 3 bases and J lost 2, with 2 bases in between. The length of the CDR3 is 12 residues. Germline CDR1 is SGHRS and CDR2 is YFSETQ. The CDR3 spells CASSSNTGELFF. CDR3 DNA sequence: TGCGCCAGCAGCTCTAACACCGGGGAGCTGTTTTTT.

This chain connects TRBV7-2 to TRBJ2-7; weak D call: TRBD2 (6 bases). CDR1 and CDR2 (germline): SGHTA, FQGNSA. This CDR3 region has 13 residues. Trimming removed 5 bases at V and 2 bases at J, with 10 bases between. The CDR3 loop is CASSPAGPYEQYF. The CDR3, as DNA: TGTGCCAGCAGCCCTGCGGGGCCCTACGAGCAGTACTTC.

The gene calls are TRBV5-1 and TRBJ1-2, with 8 positions matching TRBD1. Germline V CDR1 and CDR2: SGHRS, YFSETQ. This CDR3 spans 14 amino acids. V gave up 7 bases and J gave up 2 bases; unmatched junction bases: 7. CDR3 region: CASGTGGRNYGYTF. DNA for the CDR3: TGCGCCAGCGGAACAGGGGGGAGAAACTATGGCTACACCTTC.

The genes are TRBV7-9 and TRBJ2-1; 8 bases map to TRBD1. CDR1 is SEHNR and CDR2 is FQNEAQ in the germline V gene (reference sequence). The V and J ends lost 1 base and 4 bases, in that order; junction bases with no gene match: 6. The CDR3 is made up of 16 amino acids. The chain's CDR3 is CASSLGGTGLYNEQFF. CDR3 nucleotides: TGTGCCAGCAGCTTAGGTGGGACAGGACTATACAATGAGCAGTTCTTC.

The V call is TRBV16, the J call TRBJ2-3; tentatively, D is TRBD2 (5 bases). V was pared by 7 bases and J by 9 bases, with 20 bases between. Germline CDR1 reads KGHSY; CDR2 reads FQNENV. The CDR3 covers 14 residues. CDR3 protein: CASIERGATGTQYF. The CDR3 coding sequence is TGTGCCAGCATCGAACGGGGTGCAACGGGGACGCAGTATTTT.

This chain uses TRBV15 with TRBJ1-2, with 10 positions matching TRBD1. There are 14 residues in the CDR3. From germline, CDR1 is LNHNV and CDR2 YYDKDF (reference sequence). Trimming removed 5 bases from V and 6 bases from J; junction bases left unmatched: 6. CDR3 nucleotides: TGTGCCACCAGCCGGGGACAGGGGTGGGATGGCTACACCTTC. It is translated as CATSRGQGWDGYTF.

This rearrangement joins TRBV7-2 to TRBJ2-1; possibly TRBD2 for D (6 bases). Germline V gene sequence: CDR1 SGHTA, CDR2 FQGNSA. CDR3 length: 16 residues. The V end was cut by 1 base, the J end by 4 bases, with 14 bases between. The chain's CDR3 is CASSLVAGMVYNEQFF. The CDR3 DNA sequence: TGTGCCAGCAGCTTAGTGGCGGGAATGGTTTACAATGAGCAGTTCTTC.

This clone occurred a few times. The rearrangement uses TRBV30 and TRBJ1-2; TRBD1 might be the D (6 bases). Trimming removed 2 bases from V and 8 bases from J, with 12 bases in between. This CDR3 has 12 amino acids. The germline V gene encodes CDR1 GTSNPN and CDR2 SVGIG (reference sequence). The CDR3 reads CAWSSGAWGYTF. CDR3 DNA: TGTGCCTGGAGTTCAGGGGCGTGGGGCTACACCTTC.

This clone is a singleton in its sample. V usage is TRBV5-4 and J usage is TRBJ2-4; D is perhaps TRBD2 (6 bases). Germline V lookup: CDR1 SGHNT, CDR2 YYREEE (reference sequence). Trimming removed 4 bases from V and 7 bases from J, with 12 bases in between. This CDR3 comprises 13 residues. In nucleotides, the CDR3 is TGTGCCAGCAGCCTGGAGAGCGGGAACATTCAGTACTTC. It translates to CASSLESGNIQYF.

This clone is a singleton in its sample. The V and J genes are TRBV28 and TRBJ1-4; D is possibly TRBD1 (5 bases). Germline CDR1 MDHEN, CDR2 SYDVKM. V was pared by 7 bases and J by 0 bases, with 15 bases between. The CDR3 has 16 amino acids. The chain's CDR3 is CASTPGGKATNEKLFF. CDR3 nucleotide sequence: TGTGCCAGCACCCCGGGGGGGAAGGCAACTAATGAAAAACTGTTTTTT.

This sequence joins TRBV7-9 and TRBJ2-7; 8 bases map to TRBD2. Unmatched junction bases numbered 16, after V lost 5 bases and J lost 4 bases. CDR1 is SEHNR, CDR2 FQNEAQ, per germline (reference sequence). This CDR3 has 17 amino acids. The CDR3 coding sequence is TGTGCCAGCAGCCCGTGGACAGTGGTAGCGGGATTGTACGAGCAGTACTTC. Protein sequence: CASSPWTVVAGLYEQYF.

This chain uses TRBV30 with TRBJ1-2, with D unresolved. This CDR3 is 13 amino acids long. Germline CDR1 GTSNPN, CDR2 SVGIG (reference sequence). The ends were cut back, 2 bases at V and 4 bases at J, with 11 bases in the middle. The CDR3 spells CAWSLGEGYGYTF. The CDR3 DNA reads as TGTGCCTGGAGTTTGGGAGAGGGCTATGGCTACACCTTC.